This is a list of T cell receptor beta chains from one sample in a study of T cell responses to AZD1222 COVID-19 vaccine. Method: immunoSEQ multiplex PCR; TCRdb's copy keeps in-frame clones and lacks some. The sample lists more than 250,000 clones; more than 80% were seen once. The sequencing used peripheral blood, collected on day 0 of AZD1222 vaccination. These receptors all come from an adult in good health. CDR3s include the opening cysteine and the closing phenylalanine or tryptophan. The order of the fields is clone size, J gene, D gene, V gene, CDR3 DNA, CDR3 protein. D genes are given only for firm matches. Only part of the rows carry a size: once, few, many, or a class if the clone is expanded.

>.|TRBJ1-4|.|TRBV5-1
TGCGCCAGCAGGAGTGGGCCGTCCTACGAAAAACTGTTTTTT
CASRSGPSYEKLFF
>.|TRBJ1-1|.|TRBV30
TGTGCCTGGAGTCTAGGGGGGACAGAAGCTTTCTTT
CAWSLGGTEAFF
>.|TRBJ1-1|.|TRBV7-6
TGTGCCAGCAGCCCAGGAGGGGGGGACACTGAAGCTTTCTTT
CASSPGGGDTEAFF
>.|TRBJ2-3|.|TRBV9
TGTGCCAGCAGCGTAGGTCTGGGACGCACAGATACGCAGTATTTT
CASSVGLGRTDTQYF
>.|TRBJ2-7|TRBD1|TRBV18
TGTGCCAGCTCACACCGGGACAGACCCTACGAGCAGTACTTC
CASSHRDRPYEQYF
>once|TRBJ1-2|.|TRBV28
TGTGCCAGCAGTTTGAACACTGGCTACACCTTC
CASSLNTGYTF
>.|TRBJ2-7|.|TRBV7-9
TGTGCCAGCAGCTTAGGTCGCAGGGGTTCCTACGAGCAGTACTTC
CASSLGRRGSYEQYF
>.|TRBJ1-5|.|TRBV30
TGTGCCTGGAGTGTGGGTGGGCTCGGTCAGCCCCAGCATTTT
CAWSVGGLGQPQHF
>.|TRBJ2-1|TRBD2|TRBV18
TGTGCCAGCTCACCAAGGACTAGCGGAAACAATGAGCAGTTCTTC
CASSPRTSGNNEQFF
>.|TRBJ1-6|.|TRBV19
TGTGCCAGTAGGAGCTCCTATAATTCACCCCTCCACTTT
CASRSSYNSPLHF
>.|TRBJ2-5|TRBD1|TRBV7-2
TGTGCCAGCAGCACGGACAGGGGAAGAGGGGAGACCCAGTACTTC
CASSTDRGRGETQYF
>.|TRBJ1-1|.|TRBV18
TGTGCCAGCTCACCACCGGGGGTCCGGGGGGACACTGAAGCTTTCTTT
CASSPPGVRGDTEAFF
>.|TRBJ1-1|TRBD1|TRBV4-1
TGCGCCAGCAGCCTAACAGGGGGCTGGGACACTGAAGCTTTCTTT
CASSLTGGWDTEAFF
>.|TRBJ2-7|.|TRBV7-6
TGTGCCAGCAGCGACCCCCTAACAGGGCGCGCCTACGAGCAGTACTTC
CASSDPLTGRAYEQYF
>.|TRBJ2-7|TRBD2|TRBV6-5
TGTGCCACCGGGAGGTCGGTCTCCTACGAGCAGTACTTC
CATGRSVSYEQYF
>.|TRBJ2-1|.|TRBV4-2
TGTGCCAGCAGCCAAGAGGCTTCCCGCGTGGAGGGTGAGCAGTTCTTC
CASSQEASRVEGEQFF
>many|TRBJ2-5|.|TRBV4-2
TGTGCCAGCAGCCCGAATTCTGGGAACATAGAGACCCAGTACTTC
CASSPNSGNIETQYF
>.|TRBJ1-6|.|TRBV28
TGTGCCAGCAGTCTTGACACCTATAATTCACCCCTCCACTTT
CASSLDTYNSPLHF
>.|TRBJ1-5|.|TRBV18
TGTGCCAGCTCACGGCAGCCATTAACTCAGGGTTACAATCAGCCCCAGCATTTT
CASSRQPLTQGYNQPQHF
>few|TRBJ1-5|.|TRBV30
TGTGCCTGGAGCCCCACTAGGACAACTTATAGCAATCAGCCCCAGCATTTT
CAWSPTRTTYSNQPQHF
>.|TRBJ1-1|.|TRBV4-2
TGTGCCAGCAGCCAAGATCTAGGGAGGTGGACTGAAGCTTTCTTT
CASSQDLGRWTEAFF
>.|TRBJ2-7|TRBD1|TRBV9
TGTGCCAGCAGCGTAGGGACAGGGGAAGAGAACGAGCAGTACTTC
CASSVGTGEENEQYF
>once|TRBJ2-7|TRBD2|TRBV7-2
TGTGCCAGCAGCTTACAACTAGCGAGAGAGCAGTACTTC
CASSLQLAREQYF
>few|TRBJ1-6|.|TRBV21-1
TGTGCCCCTACGGCGGGGGCAGGGAGCTCCTATAATTCACCCCTCCACTTT
CAPTAGAGSSYNSPLHF
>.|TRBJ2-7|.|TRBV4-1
TGCGCCAGCAGCCAAGGGACAGTCTCCTACGAGCAGTACTTC
CASSQGTVSYEQYF
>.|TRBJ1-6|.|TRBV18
TGTGCCAGCTCAAGGGACGGATCAAATTCACCCCTCCACTTT
CASSRDGSNSPLHF
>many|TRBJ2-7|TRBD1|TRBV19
TGTGCCAGCAGGGGGCTCCCCTACGAGCAGTACTTC
CASRGLPYEQYF
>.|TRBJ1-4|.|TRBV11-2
TGTGCCAGCAGCTTAGATGGAGTAAAACTGTTTTTT
CASSLDGVKLFF
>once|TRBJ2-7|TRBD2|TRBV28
TGTGCCAGCAGTGCCCTCGGGGGGGGCGGCTACGAGCAGTACTTC
CASSALGGGGYEQYF
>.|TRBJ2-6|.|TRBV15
TGTGCCACCAGCAGGTACTCTGGGGCCAACGTCCTGACTTTC
CATSRYSGANVLTF
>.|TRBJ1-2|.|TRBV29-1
TGCAGCGTCGCCCCCGGAGACTATGGCTACACCTTC
CSVAPGDYGYTF
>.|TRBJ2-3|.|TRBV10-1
TGCGCCAGCAGTGAATACAGCGTACCGCCCAGCACCAAGTATTTT
CASSEYSVPPSTKYF
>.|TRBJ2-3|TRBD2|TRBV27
TGTGCCACAAGACTAGCGGGGGGCACAGATACGCAGTATTTT
CATRLAGGTDTQYF
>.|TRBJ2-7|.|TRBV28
TGTGCCAGCAGAATCACAGGGTACGAGCAGTACTTC
CASRITGYEQYF
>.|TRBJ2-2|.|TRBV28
TGTGCCAGCAGTCCATCAACAGGGCAGAAAACCGGGGAGCTGTTTTTT
CASSPSTGQKTGELFF
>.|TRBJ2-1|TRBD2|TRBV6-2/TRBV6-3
TGTGCCAGCAGTTACTGGTCGGGGGGGCCCAATGAGCAGTTCTTC
CASSYWSGGPNEQFF
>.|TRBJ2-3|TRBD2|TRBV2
TGTGCCAGCAGTATGACTAGCGGGGGGCCTAGCACAGATACGCAGTATTTT
CASSMTSGGPSTDTQYF
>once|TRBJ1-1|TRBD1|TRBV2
TGTGCCAGCAACCAACGGGGCAGGGGGACTGAAGCTTTCTTT
CASNQRGRGTEAFF
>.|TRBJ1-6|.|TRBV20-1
TGCAGTGCTAGTGGCCAGGGCGGGGGAGCCTATAATTCACCCCTCCACTTT
CSASGQGGGAYNSPLHF
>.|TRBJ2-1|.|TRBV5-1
TGCGCCAGCAGCTTGGGTACAGGATACAATGAGCAGTTCTTC
CASSLGTGYNEQFF
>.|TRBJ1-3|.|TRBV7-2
TGTGCCAGCAGCCGCGGGTCTGGAAACACCATATATTTT
CASSRGSGNTIYF
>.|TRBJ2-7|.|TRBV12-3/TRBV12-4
TGTGCCAGCAGGCCTAGCGAGCTGGACGAGCAGTACTTC
CASRPSELDEQYF
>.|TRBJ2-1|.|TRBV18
TGTGCCAGCTCACTCTCCGGGACTCCGGAGAATGAGCAGTTCTTC
CASSLSGTPENEQFF
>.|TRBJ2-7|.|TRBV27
TGTGCCAGCAGTTTTCAGGCCCTCTCCTACGAGCAGTACTTC
CASSFQALSYEQYF
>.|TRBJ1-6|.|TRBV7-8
TGTGCCAGCAGCGGCCGGGATTTCGGATGGTCACCCCTCCACTTT
CASSGRDFGWSPLHF
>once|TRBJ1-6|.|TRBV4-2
TGTGCCAGCAGCCAAGATTGGAGCGGCAGGAAAAATTCACCCCTCCACTTT
CASSQDWSGRKNSPLHF
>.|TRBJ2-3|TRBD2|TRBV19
TGTGCCAGTAGTATGATAGAGCGGGAGTCCGATACGCAGTATTTT
CASSMIERESDTQYF
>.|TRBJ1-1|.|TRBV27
TGTGCCAGCAGTTTATCAAGGATTCTGAACACTGAAGCTTTCTTT
CASSLSRILNTEAFF
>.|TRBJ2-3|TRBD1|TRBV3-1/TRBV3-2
TGTGCCAGCAGCCTTAGGACAGGGCCAGATACGCAGTATTTT
CASSLRTGPDTQYF
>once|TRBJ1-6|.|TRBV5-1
TGCGCCAGCAGCTTGGCCGGGAGGAGTTCACCCCTCCACTTT
CASSLAGRSSPLHF
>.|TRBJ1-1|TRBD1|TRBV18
TGTGCCAGCTCACCTACAGGGGATAGTGAAGCTTTCTTT
CASSPTGDSEAFF
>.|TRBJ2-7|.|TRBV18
TGTGCCAGCTCCCCCTCCAGGGGGGGCCACGAGCAGTACTTC
CASSPSRGGHEQYF
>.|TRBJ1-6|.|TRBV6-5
TGTGCCAGCAGGCTAGGACAGAATAATTCACCCCTCCACTTT
CASRLGQNNSPLHF
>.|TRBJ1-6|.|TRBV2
TGTGCCAGCAGTGGGGGAGTACGGGATTCACCCCTCCACTTT
CASSGGVRDSPLHF
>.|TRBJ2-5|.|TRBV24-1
TGTGCCACCAGTGTTTTTGACGGGGGCTCGGAGACCCAGTACTTC
CATSVFDGGSETQYF
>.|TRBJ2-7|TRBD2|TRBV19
TGTGCCAGTAGTACCCTCCTAGCGGGAGTTGGCGAGCAGTACTTC
CASSTLLAGVGEQYF
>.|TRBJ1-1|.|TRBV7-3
TGTGCCAGCAGCCTAGTGGGGGGGAACACTGAAGCTTTCTTT
CASSLVGGNTEAFF
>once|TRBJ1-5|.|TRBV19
TGTGCCAGTAGTACATCCGGGCTTTCCAGGCAGCCCCAGCATTTT
CASSTSGLSRQPQHF